The 14 T cell receptor beta chains below were found in one sample sequenced in a study of cytomegalovirus exposure and HLA in healthy donors. PCR primers comprised 60 Vbeta and 13 Jbeta primers. Data came from immunoSEQ multiplex PCR; TCRdb stores just in-frame clones and leaves some out. The table includes 150,000 to 200,000 clones, about 77% detected once. Sequencing used PBMCs. The source of these receptors is a middle-aged woman in good health and CMV-seropositive.

The chain uses TRBV4-1 and TRBJ2-7, with D perhaps TRBD2 (5 bases). Germline CDR1 and CDR2: MGHRA and YSYEKL. V dropped 0 bases and J dropped 5 bases, with 14 bases sitting between them. The CDR3 consists of 15 residues. As DNA, the CDR3 is TGCGCCAGCAGCCAAGAAGGGCGGGCGAGCAACGAGCAGTACTTC. Encoded protein: CASSQEGRASNEQYF.

This chain uses TRBV18 with TRBJ1-1, with TRBD1 matching over 9 bases. The ends lost 4 bases at V and 0 bases at J; junction bases unmatched: 6. Germline CDR1 KGHSH, CDR2 LQKENI. The CDR3 has 16 amino acids. CDR3 in DNA: TGTGCCAGCTCACGGACAGGGGATAAAATGAACACTGAAGCTTTCTTT. This encodes CASSRTGDKMNTEAFF.

The chain has TRBV5-1 and TRBJ2-7; TRBD1 aligns across 8 bases. CDR1 is SGHRS, CDR2 YFSETQ, per germline. The ends lost 4 bases at V and 9 bases at J; junction bases unmatched: 9. CDR3 length equals 13 residues. The CDR3 sequence: CASSADQGAGQYF. In DNA, the CDR3 is TGCGCCAGCAGCGCAGATCAGGGGGCGGGGCAGTACTTC.

The gene calls are TRBV5-4 and TRBJ2-7; weak D call: TRBD1 (5 bases). CDR3 length: 14 amino acids. The V end lost 4 bases, the J end lost 1 base, and 12 bases lay between the germline ends. Germline-derived CDR1 and CDR2 are SGHNT and YYREEE (reference sequence). CDR3: CASSEGQLSYEQYF. CDR3 nucleotides: TGTGCCAGCAGCGAAGGACAACTTTCCTACGAGCAGTACTTC.

The chain joins TRBV28 to TRBJ1-2, with 7 positions matching TRBD1. This CDR3 is built from 13 residues. Germline loops: CDR1 MDHEN, CDR2 SYDVKM. The V segment lost 4 bases and the J segment 5 bases; nucleotides outside the gene matches: 4. The CDR3 is CASSSGQSYGYTF. DNA for the CDR3: TGTGCCAGCAGTTCGGGACAGTCATATGGCTACACCTTC.

The chain joins TRBV7-7 to TRBJ2-5; 7 bases align to TRBD2. CDR3 length: 13 amino acids. CDR1 SSHAT and CDR2 FNYEAQ come from the germline V gene (reference sequence). After removal of 6 bases from V and 5 bases from J, the junction contained 6 bases not matched to a gene. CDR3: CASRPTSAETQYF. The CDR3 region has the DNA TGTGCCAGCAGGCCTACTAGCGCTGAGACCCAGTACTTC.

This clone was counted between two and nine times. The chain employs TRBV4-1 and TRBJ1-1; D is unresolved. Trimming cost V 0 bases and J 1 base, with 18 bases left between them. The CDR3 is 18 residues long. Looked up from germline, CDR1 is MGHRA and CDR2 is YSYEKL. The CDR3 DNA follows: TGCGCCAGCAGCCAAGATGCCCGGGCGGGGTCGGAGAACACTGAAGCTTTCTTT. It specifies CASSQDARAGSENTEAFF.

This clone was recorded a few times. The chain couples TRBV7-8 to TRBJ2-4, with 9 bases that match TRBD2. The CDR3 length is 16 residues. The junction had 5 bases not matched to a gene; V was cut back by 1 base and J by 4 bases. Looked up from germline, CDR1 is SGHVS and CDR2 is FQNEAQ. CDR3 region: CASSLVRTSGKNIQYF. Written as DNA, the CDR3 is TGTGCCAGCAGCTTAGTACGAACTAGCGGGAAAAACATTCAGTACTTC. The full variable domain, with the rest looked up from reference TRBV7-8 and TRBJ2-4, is GAGVSQSPRYKVAKRGQDVALRCDPISGHVSLFWYQQALGQGPEFLTYFQNEAQLDKSGLPSDRFFAERPEGSVSTLKIQRTQQEDSAVYLCASSLVRTSGKNIQYFGAGTRLSVL.

This chain uses TRBV10-3 with TRBJ2-3; the match to TRBD2 covers 7 bases. Trimming took 5 bases from V and 0 from J; bases not matched to a gene: 8. Per germline, CDR1 ENHRY and CDR2 SYGVKD. The CDR3 sequence is 16 residues long. The CDR3 DNA follows: TGTGCCATCAGTCCCCTTAGCGGGTCTAGCACAGATACGCAGTATTTT. Its protein is CAISPLSGSSTDTQYF.

The table lists this clone with a count of one. V is TRBV7-2 and J is TRBJ1-5; no firm D call. This CDR3 spans 13 amino acids. V shed 1 base and J shed 7 bases, with 8 bases lying between them. The germline CDR1 and CDR2 sequences are SGHTA and FQGNSA. CDR3 in DNA: TGTGCCAGCAGCTTAGATCAGAGGCAGCCCCAGCATTTT. Its translation is CASSLDQRQPQHF.

The chain uses TRBV6-6 and TRBJ2-7, with no clear D. Per the germline V gene, CDR1 is MNHNY and CDR2 is SVGAGI (reference sequence). The V end lost 7 bases, the J end lost 1 base, and 17 bases lay between the germline ends. The CDR3 is made up of 15 amino acids. In DNA, the CDR3 is TGTGCCAGCAAACCCCCGGTGGGCAAGTCCTACGAGCAGTACTTC. Translating it yields CASKPPVGKSYEQYF.

This clone was observed a few times. The V and J genes are TRBV18 and TRBJ2-4; TRBD2 matches at 8 bases. This CDR3 has 15 residues. V gave up 6 bases and J gave up 9 bases; unmatched junction bases: 13. The germline V gene encodes CDR1 KGHSH and CDR2 LQKENI. CDR3 sequence: CASSPIPGGGTIQYF. In nucleotides, the CDR3 is TGTGCCAGCTCTCCCATCCCCGGGGGGGGTACCATTCAGTACTTC.

The chain couples TRBV9 to TRBJ2-6, with D possibly matching TRBD2 (6 bases). Trimming shortened V by 0 bases and J by 2 bases, and 9 bases separated the two germline ends. Germline loops: CDR1 SGDLS, CDR2 YYNGEE. The CDR3 extends over 16 amino acids. The CDR3 DNA reads TGTGCCAGCAGCGTAGAGGAGGGGACTGGGGCCAACGTCCTGACTTTC. Protein: CASSVEEGTGANVLTF.

In this sample, this clone turned up a few times. The CDR3: CASSSNTGIYNEQFF. As DNA, the CDR3 is TGTGCCAGCAGCTCCAACACAGGGATCTACAATGAGCAGTTCTTC. The rearrangement links TRBV5-4 to TRBJ2-1, with D possibly matching TRBD1 (6 bases). V lost 3 bases and J 3 bases, leaving 13 bases between the germline ends. Germline assignment: CDR1 SGHNT and CDR2 YYREEE (reference sequence). The CDR3 consists of 15 residues.